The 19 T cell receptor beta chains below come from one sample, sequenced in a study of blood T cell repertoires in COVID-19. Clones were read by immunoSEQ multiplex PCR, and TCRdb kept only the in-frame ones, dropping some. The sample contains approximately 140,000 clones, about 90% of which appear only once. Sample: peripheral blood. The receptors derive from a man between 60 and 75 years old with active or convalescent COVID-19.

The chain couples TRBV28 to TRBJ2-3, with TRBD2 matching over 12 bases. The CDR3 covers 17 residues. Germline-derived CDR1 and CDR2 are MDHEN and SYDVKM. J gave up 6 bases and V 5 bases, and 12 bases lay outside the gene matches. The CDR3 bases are TGTGCCAGCAGTATCGCGCTAGCGGGAGGGCTTCCGGATACGCAGTATTTT. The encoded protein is CASSIALAGGLPDTQYF.

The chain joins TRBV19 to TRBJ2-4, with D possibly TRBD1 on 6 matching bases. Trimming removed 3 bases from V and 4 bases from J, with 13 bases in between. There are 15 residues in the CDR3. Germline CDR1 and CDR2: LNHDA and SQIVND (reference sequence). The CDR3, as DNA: TGTGCCAGTAGTATGCTTGGACAGACGAAAAACATTCAGTACTTC. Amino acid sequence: CASSMLGQTKNIQYF. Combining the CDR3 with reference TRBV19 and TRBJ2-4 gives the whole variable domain DGGITQSPKYLFRKEGQNVTLSCEQNLNHDAMYWYRQDPGQGLRLIYYSQIVNDFQKGDIAEGYSVSREKKESFPLTVTSAQKNPTAFYLCASSMLGQTKNIQYFGAGTRLSVL.

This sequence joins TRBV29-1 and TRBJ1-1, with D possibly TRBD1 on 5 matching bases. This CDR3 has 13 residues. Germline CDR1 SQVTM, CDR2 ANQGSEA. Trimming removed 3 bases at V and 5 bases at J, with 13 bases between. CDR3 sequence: CSVEGQGGTEAFF. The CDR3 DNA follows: TGCAGCGTTGAGGGTCAGGGTGGTACTGAAGCTTTCTTT.

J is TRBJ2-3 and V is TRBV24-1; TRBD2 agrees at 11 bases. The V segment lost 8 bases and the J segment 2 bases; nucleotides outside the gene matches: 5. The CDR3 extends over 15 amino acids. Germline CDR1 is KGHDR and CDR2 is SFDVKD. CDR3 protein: CATMGTSGFTDTQYF. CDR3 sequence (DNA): TGTGCCACCATGGGGACTAGCGGCTTCACAGATACGCAGTATTTT.

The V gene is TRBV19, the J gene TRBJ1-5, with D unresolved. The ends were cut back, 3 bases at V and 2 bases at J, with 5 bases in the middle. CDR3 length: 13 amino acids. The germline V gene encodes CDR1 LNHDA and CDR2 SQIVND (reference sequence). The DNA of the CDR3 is TGTGCCAGTAGTATCGGGGGCAATCAGCCCCAGCATTTT. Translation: CASSIGGNQPQHF.

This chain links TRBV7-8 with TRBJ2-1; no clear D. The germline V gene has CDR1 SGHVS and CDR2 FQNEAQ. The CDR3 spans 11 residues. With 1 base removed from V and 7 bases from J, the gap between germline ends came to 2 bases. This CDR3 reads CASSLVNEQFF. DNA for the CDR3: TGTGCCAGCAGCTTAGTAAATGAGCAGTTCTTC.

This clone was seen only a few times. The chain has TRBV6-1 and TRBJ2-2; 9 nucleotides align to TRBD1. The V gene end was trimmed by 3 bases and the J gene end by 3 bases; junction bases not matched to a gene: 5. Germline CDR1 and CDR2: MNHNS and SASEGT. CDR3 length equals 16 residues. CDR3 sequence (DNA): TGTGCCAGCAGTGATTGGGGACAGGGACACACCGGGGAGCTGTTTTTT. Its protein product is CASSDWGQGHTGELFF.

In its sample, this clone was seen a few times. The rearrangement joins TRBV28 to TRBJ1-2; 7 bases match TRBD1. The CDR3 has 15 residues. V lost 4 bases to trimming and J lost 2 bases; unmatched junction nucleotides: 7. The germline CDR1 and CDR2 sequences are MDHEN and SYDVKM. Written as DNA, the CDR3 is TGTGCCAGCAGTTCCCCAGGGGGACAGAACTATGGCTACACCTTC. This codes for CASSSPGGQNYGYTF.

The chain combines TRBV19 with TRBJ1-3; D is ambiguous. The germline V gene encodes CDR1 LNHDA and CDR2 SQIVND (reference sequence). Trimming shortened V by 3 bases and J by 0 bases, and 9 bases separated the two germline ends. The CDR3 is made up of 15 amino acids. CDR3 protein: CASSMGTFSGNTIYF. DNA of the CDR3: TGTGCCAGTAGTATGGGCACCTTCTCTGGAAACACCATATATTTT.

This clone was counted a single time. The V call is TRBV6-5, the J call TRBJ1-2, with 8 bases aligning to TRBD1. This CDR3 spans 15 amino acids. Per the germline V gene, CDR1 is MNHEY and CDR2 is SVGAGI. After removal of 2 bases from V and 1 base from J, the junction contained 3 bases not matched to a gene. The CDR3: CASSYGTGGNYGYTF. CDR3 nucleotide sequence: TGTGCCAGCAGTTACGGGACAGGTGGTAACTATGGCTACACCTTC.

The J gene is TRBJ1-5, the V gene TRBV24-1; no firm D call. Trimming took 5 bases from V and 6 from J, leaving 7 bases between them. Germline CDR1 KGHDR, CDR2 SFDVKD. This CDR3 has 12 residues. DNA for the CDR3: TGTGCCACCAGTGCTGGGCCTCAGCCCCAGCATTTT. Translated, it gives CATSAGPQPQHF.

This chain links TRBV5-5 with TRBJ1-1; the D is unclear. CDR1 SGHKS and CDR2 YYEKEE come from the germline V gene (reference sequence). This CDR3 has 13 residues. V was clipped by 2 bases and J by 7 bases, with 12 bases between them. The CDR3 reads CASSFDSPGEAFF. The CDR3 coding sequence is TGTGCCAGCAGCTTCGACTCTCCCGGTGAAGCTTTCTTT.

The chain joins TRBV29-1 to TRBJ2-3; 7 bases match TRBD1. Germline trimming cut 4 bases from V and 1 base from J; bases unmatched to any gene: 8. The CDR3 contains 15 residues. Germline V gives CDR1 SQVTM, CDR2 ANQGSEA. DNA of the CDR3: TGCAGCGTTGGTTCTCATGACAGGGGCACAGATACGCAGTATTTT. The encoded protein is CSVGSHDRGTDTQYF.

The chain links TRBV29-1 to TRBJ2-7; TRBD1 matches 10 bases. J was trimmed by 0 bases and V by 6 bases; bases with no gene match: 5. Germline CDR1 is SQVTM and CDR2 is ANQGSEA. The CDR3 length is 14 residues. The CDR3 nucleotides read TGCAGCGTGACAGGGGGCGCAGTCTCCTACGAGCAGTACTTC. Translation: CSVTGGAVSYEQYF.

CDR3 DNA sequence: TGTGCCAGCAGGGGGACAGGGGGCCCGCACGAGCAGTACTTC. Translated, it gives CASRGTGGPHEQYF. The gene calls are TRBV28 and TRBJ2-7; TRBD1 matches 12 bases. V was clipped by 6 bases and J by 5 bases; unmatched bases: 5. Germline loops: CDR1 MDHEN, CDR2 SYDVKM. The CDR3 covers 14 residues. The variable domain in full, with the rest retrieved from reference TRBV28 and TRBJ2-7, is DVKVTQSSRYLVKRTGEKVFLECVQDMDHENMFWYRQDPGLGLRLIYFSYDVKMKEKGDIPEGYSVSREKKERFSLILESASTNQTSMYLCASRGTGGPHEQYFGPGTRLTVT.

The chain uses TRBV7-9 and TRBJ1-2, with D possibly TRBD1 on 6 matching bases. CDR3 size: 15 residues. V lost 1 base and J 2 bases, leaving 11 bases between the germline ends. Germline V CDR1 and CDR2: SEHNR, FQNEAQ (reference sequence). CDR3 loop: CASSLGGGTNYGYTF. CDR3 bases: TGTGCCAGCAGCTTAGGCGGGGGGACAAACTATGGCTACACCTTC.

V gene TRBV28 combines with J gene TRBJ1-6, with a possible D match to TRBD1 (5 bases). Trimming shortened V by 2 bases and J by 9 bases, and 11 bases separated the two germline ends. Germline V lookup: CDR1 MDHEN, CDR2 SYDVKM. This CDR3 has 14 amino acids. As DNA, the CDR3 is TGTGCCAGCAGTTTAGCGACAGCCAGTTCACCCCTCCACTTT. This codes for CASSLATASSPLHF.

CDR3 region: CATGRRGERDTQYF. The CDR3 DNA reads TGTGCCACGGGTCGGCGGGGGGAGAGAGATACGCAGTATTTT. This chain uses TRBV6-5 with TRBJ2-3; 8 nucleotides agree with TRBD2. Trimming at V came to 10 bases and at J to 5 bases, leaving 11 bases not matched to a gene. Germline V gene data show CDR1 as MNHEY and CDR2 as SVGAGI. This CDR3 spans 14 amino acids.

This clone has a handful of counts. In DNA, the CDR3 is TGTGCCAGCTCCCCCATGGGGGGGAGGGAGGATGGCTACACCTTC. This codes for CASSPMGGREDGYTF. The rearrangement uses TRBV18 and TRBJ1-2; D is possibly TRBD1 (5 bases). The CDR3 has 15 residues. Trimming took 6 bases from V and 6 from J, leaving 20 bases between them. Germline values: CDR1 KGHSH, CDR2 LQKENI. Combining the CDR3 with reference TRBV18 and TRBJ1-2 gives the whole variable domain NAGVMQNPRHLVRRRGQEARLRCSPMKGHSHVYWYRQLPEEGLKFMVYLQKENIIDESGMPKERFSAEFPKEGPSILRIQQVVRGDSAAYFCASSPMGGREDGYTFGSGTRLTVV.